These 18 T cell receptor beta chains came from one sample sequenced in a study of cytomegalovirus exposure and HLA in healthy donors. Vbeta (60) and Jbeta (13) primers were used in the PCR. Measured with immunoSEQ multiplex PCR; TCRdb has only the in-frame clones, and not every one. The data show over 200,000 clones, with under 90% seen just once and roughly 1.3% held by the top ten. The sequencing input was PBMCs. The receptors here all came from a human donor in good health.

V gene TRBV27 combines with J gene TRBJ1-5, with TRBD1 matching over 7 bases. CDR1 MNHEY and CDR2 SMNVEV come from the germline V gene (reference sequence). The trim removed 6 bases at V and 2 bases at J, leaving 10 bases unmatched. There are 16 residues in the CDR3. The CDR3 DNA is TGTGCCAGCAGCCTAAAGGGGGCCTGGGGCAATCAGCCCCAGCATTTT. This translates into CASSLKGAWGNQPQHF.

The chain carries TRBV7-2 and TRBJ2-7; 12 positions match TRBD2. Unmatched junction bases numbered 4, after V lost 3 bases and J lost 4 bases. This CDR3 is 15 amino acids long. Germline lookup yields CDR1 SGHTA and CDR2 FQGNSA. CDR3 bases: TGTGCCAGCAGCTTCGACGGGACTAGCGGGTACGAGCAGTACTTC. It translates to CASSFDGTSGYEQYF.

V gene TRBV4-2 combines with J gene TRBJ2-3, with 8 bases that match TRBD2. Germline V gives CDR1 LGHNA, CDR2 YNFKEQ. This CDR3 region has 17 residues. V dropped 0 bases and J dropped 0; count of bases not matched to a gene: 5. The CDR3 is CASSQDSSGLSTDTQYF. In DNA, the CDR3 is TGTGCCAGCAGCCAAGACTCTAGCGGGCTGAGCACAGATACGCAGTATTTT.

The V and J genes are TRBV7-9 and TRBJ1-2; the D gene is possibly TRBD1 (6 bases). The CDR3 runs to 15 residues. Trimming removed 2 bases from V and 2 bases from J, with 12 bases in between. The germline V gene encodes CDR1 SEHNR and CDR2 FQNEAQ (reference sequence). The CDR3 loop is CASSLNPGENYGYTF. The CDR3 coding sequence is TGTGCCAGCAGCTTAAACCCAGGGGAGAACTATGGCTACACCTTC.

The chain carries TRBV30 and TRBJ1-1; TRBD1 might be the D (6 bases). V shed 8 bases and J shed 11 bases, with 27 bases lying between them. This CDR3 has 14 residues. Germline V gives CDR1 GTSNPN, CDR2 SVGIG (reference sequence). Here the CDR3 DNA reads TGTGCCGGGAAGGGGGGGCTAGGGGCTCCCGCGGCTTTCTTT. Translation: CAGKGGLGAPAAFF.

The chain carries TRBV6-1 and TRBJ2-3; TRBD2 matches at 7 bases. This CDR3 region has 17 residues. CDR1 and CDR2 (germline): MNHNS, SASEGT. V lost 4 bases and J lost 1; bases outside the gene matches: 11. CDR3 sequence: CASSAGTMFPRTDTQYF. The CDR3 DNA reads TGTGCCAGCAGTGCCGGGACTATGTTTCCTCGCACAGATACGCAGTATTTT.

The chain is built from TRBV18 and TRBJ2-3, with TRBD2 matching 11 bases. The V gene's germline CDR1 is KGHSH and CDR2 LQKENI. The CDR3 runs 17 residues. After removal of 2 bases from V and 2 bases from J, the junction contained 6 bases not matched to a gene. The CDR3: CASSPGTSGAYTDTQYF. CDR3 bases: TGTGCCAGCTCACCAGGGACTAGCGGAGCCTACACAGATACGCAGTATTTT.

J is TRBJ1-2 and V is TRBV10-3; weak D call: TRBD1 (6 bases). Trimming left V 10 bases short and J 8 bases short, with 17 bases between. This CDR3 is 12 amino acids long. Germline V gives CDR1 ENHRY, CDR2 SYGVKD. CDR3 coding DNA: TGTGCCACCAAACCACAGGGAGACGGCTACACCTTC. Translating gives CATKPQGDGYTF.

The chain employs TRBV5-1 and TRBJ1-2; D is perhaps TRBD1 (5 bases). The CDR3 is 13 amino acids. Germline loops: CDR1 SGHRS, CDR2 YFSETQ. Trimming shortened V by 2 bases and J by 4 bases, and 9 bases separated the two germline ends. CDR3 coding DNA: TGCGCCAGCAGCTTACAGGAGGGCTATGGCTACACCTTC. Its translation: CASSLQEGYGYTF.

The chain is built from TRBV5-1 and TRBJ1-4; TRBD1 aligns across 10 bases. V lost 4 bases to trimming and J lost 0 bases; unmatched junction nucleotides: 3. The V gene's germline CDR1 is SGHRS and CDR2 YFSETQ. The CDR3 totals 16 residues. The CDR3: CASSGGQGATNEKLFF. CDR3 nucleotide sequence: TGCGCCAGCAGCGGAGGACAGGGGGCAACTAATGAAAAACTGTTTTTT.

The chain couples TRBV27 to TRBJ2-2; 14 bases are shared with TRBD2. CDR1 and CDR2 from the germline V gene are MNHEY and SMNVEV (reference sequence). This CDR3 spans 17 amino acids. With 3 bases clipped from V and 6 bases from J, the junction kept 6 bases outside the gene matches. The DNA for the CDR3 is TGTGCCAGCAGTTTTCGCCCGGGACTAGCGGGGGCCGGGGAGCTGTTTTTT. It translates to CASSFRPGLAGAGELFF.

The chain is built from TRBV5-4 and TRBJ2-5, with 9 bases identical to TRBD1. The CDR3 covers 17 residues. Trimming removed 4 bases from V and 5 bases from J; junction bases left unmatched: 15. Per the germline V gene, CDR1 is SGHNT and CDR2 is YYREEE (reference sequence). As DNA, the CDR3 is TGTGCCAGCAGCCCAGTCCCGGGACAGGGAATACGGGAGACCCAGTACTTC. Protein: CASSPVPGQGIRETQYF.

The chain joins TRBV6-1 to TRBJ1-3; D remains ambiguous. Per germline, CDR1 MNHNS and CDR2 SASEGT. The CDR3 length is 14 residues. With 6 bases removed from V and 0 bases from J, the gap between germline ends came to 9 bases. The DNA of the CDR3 is TGTGCCAGCAGAGAGGTCTACTCTGGAAACACCATATATTTT. Translation gives CASREVYSGNTIYF.

This clone has more than one count but fewer than ten. The chain links TRBV12-5 to TRBJ1-1, with D unresolved. Germline CDR1 reads LGHNT; CDR2 reads FRNRAP. Trimming took off 0 bases at V and 1 base at J, with 12 bases between the two ends. This CDR3 is 16 amino acids long. The CDR3 region is CASGLVHSVANTEAFF. Written as DNA, the CDR3 is TGTGCTAGTGGTTTGGTACATTCTGTGGCGAACACTGAAGCTTTCTTT.

V and J are TRBV19 and TRBJ2-3; TRBD1 matches 7 bases. J gave up 3 bases and V 6 bases, and 6 bases lay outside the gene matches. The germline gives CDR1 LNHDA, CDR2 SQIVND (reference sequence). This CDR3 is 14 amino acids long. This chain's CDR3 is CASSGQGVTDTQYF. The DNA of the CDR3 is TGTGCCAGTAGCGGCCAGGGGGTTACAGATACGCAGTATTTT.

V is TRBV15 and J is TRBJ1-1; 10 positions agree with TRBD1. CDR1 LNHNV and CDR2 YYDKDF come from the germline V gene (reference sequence). J was trimmed by 5 bases and V by 5 bases; bases with no gene match: 8. The CDR3 loop spans 15 amino acids. The CDR3 DNA sequence: TGTGCCACCAGCTTATGGGACAGGGGAGGGACTGAAGCTTTCTTT. Translation gives CATSLWDRGGTEAFF.

The chain carries TRBV19 and TRBJ1-3; D gene unclear. Trimming stripped 0 bases from V and 1 base from J, with 7 bases between. The CDR3 has 15 amino acids. Germline V gene sequence: CDR1 LNHDA, CDR2 SQIVND (reference sequence). CDR3 nucleotide sequence: TGTGCCAGTAGTATAGACCGGTGGTCTGGAAACACCATATATTTT. Amino acid sequence: CASSIDRWSGNTIYF.

The chain employs TRBV5-1 and TRBJ2-1; tentative D call: TRBD2 (6 bases). Germline V gene data show CDR1 as SGHRS and CDR2 as YFSETQ. This CDR3 has 16 residues. V gave up 2 bases and J gave up 7 bases, with 19 bases separating them. This chain's CDR3 is CASSFVTRGINNEQFF. The CDR3 DNA is TGCGCCAGCAGCTTCGTAACTCGCGGGATAAATAATGAGCAGTTCTTC.